The table lists the clone carrying this T cell receptor (beta chain) with a few counts. The target antigen is unknown. Germline CDR1 and CDR2: LGHNA and YNFKEQ. The V and J ends lost 1 base and 1 base respectively, with 13 bases between them. This CDR3 has 16 residues. The sample is drawn from a study of T cells in Graves' hyperthyroidism and ophthalmopathy. Across the study: The authors collected peripheral blood at initial diagnosis, before any treatment. Regarding the study as a whole: Appearing also in blood were most of the thyroid clonotypes expanded above 0.001. In validation, the model predicted ophthalmopathy. These predictions came a median roughly seven months before onset.

Any patient presenting with uncontrolled infection, other autoimmune disease, pregnancy or lactation was left out. What was amplified from RNA transcripts were TCR beta CDR3 regions. TCR CDR3 underwent first-round RT-PCR with the HTBI primer set. In TCRdb, the multiplex PCR reads were re-called with MiXCR into one record per CDR3 protein. The repertoire includes about 380,000 distinct CDR3 sequences, roughly 14% of them detected once, and 20% sits in the top ten. Sequencing input: blood. The receptor was derived from a man aged 25-45 years with Graves' hyperthyroidism that later progressed to Graves' ophthalmopathy. This sequence joins TRBV4-2 and TRBJ2-5; D is unclear. In DNA form, the CDR3 reads TGTGCCAGCAGCCAAGTAGCTATCGGTTCCCAAGAGACCCAGTACTTC. Encoded protein: CASSQVAIGSQETQYF.